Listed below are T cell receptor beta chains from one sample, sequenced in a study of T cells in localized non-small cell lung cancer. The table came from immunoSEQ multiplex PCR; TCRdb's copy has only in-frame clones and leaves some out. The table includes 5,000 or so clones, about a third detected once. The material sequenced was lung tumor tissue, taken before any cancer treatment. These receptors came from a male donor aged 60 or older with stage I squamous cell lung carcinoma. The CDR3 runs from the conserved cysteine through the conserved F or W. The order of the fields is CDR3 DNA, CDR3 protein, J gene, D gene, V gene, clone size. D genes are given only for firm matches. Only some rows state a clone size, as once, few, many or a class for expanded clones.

CDR3nt: TGTGCCAGCAGTACGACAGGGGTCGGCAATCAGCCCCAGCATTTT
CDR3aa: CASSTTGVGNQPQHF
j_gene: TRBJ1-5
d_gene: TRBD1
v_gene: TRBV28
abundance: -

CDR3nt: TGTGCCAGCTCACCGGCTCAGGGGCATAATTCACCCCTCCACTTT
CDR3aa: CASSPAQGHNSPLHF
j_gene: TRBJ1-6
d_gene: -
v_gene: TRBV18
abundance: -

CDR3nt: TGTGCCAGCTCACCTCAGGGGAACTACGAGCAGTACTTC
CDR3aa: CASSPQGNYEQYF
j_gene: TRBJ2-7
d_gene: -
v_gene: TRBV18
abundance: few

CDR3nt: TGTGCCAGTAGTACCTACATAGGTCAGGGCACTAATGAAAAACTGTTTTTT
CDR3aa: CASSTYIGQGTNEKLFF
j_gene: TRBJ1-4
d_gene: -
v_gene: TRBV19
abundance: -

CDR3nt: TGTGCCAGCAGTTTTTTTGGGAGAACCGGGGAGCTGTTTTTT
CDR3aa: CASSFFGRTGELFF
j_gene: TRBJ2-2
d_gene: -
v_gene: TRBV28
abundance: -

CDR3nt: TGCGCCAGCAGCGGGGACTTACCAAAACCTACCCAAACCTACGAGCAGTACTTC
CDR3aa: CASSGDLPKPTQTYEQYF
j_gene: TRBJ2-7
d_gene: -
v_gene: TRBV23-1
abundance: -

CDR3nt: TGTGCCAGCAGCCCCAGTAGCGGGGGGTCCTACAATGAGCAGTTCTTC
CDR3aa: CASSPSSGGSYNEQFF
j_gene: TRBJ2-1
d_gene: TRBD2
v_gene: TRBV7-6
abundance: -

CDR3nt: TGTGCCTGGAGTGTAGGACAGGGCTCCTACGAGCAGTACTTC
CDR3aa: CAWSVGQGSYEQYF
j_gene: TRBJ2-7
d_gene: TRBD1
v_gene: TRBV30
abundance: -

CDR3nt: TGTGCCAGCAGTTATGGAGCGGGGGCACTCTCTGGGGCCAACGTCCTGACTTTC
CDR3aa: CASSYGAGALSGANVLTF
j_gene: TRBJ2-6
d_gene: TRBD2
v_gene: TRBV6-8
abundance: medium-sized

CDR3nt: TGTGCCTGGAGTTCAGCGGCTTACGAGCAGTACTTC
CDR3aa: CAWSSAAYEQYF
j_gene: TRBJ2-7
d_gene: -
v_gene: TRBV30
abundance: few

CDR3nt: TGTGCCAGCAGTTACTCGAGTCCAGCTTTAAACTATGGCTACACCTTC
CDR3aa: CASSYSSPALNYGYTF
j_gene: TRBJ1-2
d_gene: -
v_gene: TRBV6-8
abundance: medium-sized

CDR3nt: TGTGCCAGCAGTTACGGCAGCTCTGGAAACACCATATATTTT
CDR3aa: CASSYGSSGNTIYF
j_gene: TRBJ1-3
d_gene: -
v_gene: TRBV6-8
abundance: medium-sized

CDR3nt: TGTGCCTGGACCCGCGGGACAGGGATAGTTTACGAGCAGTACTTC
CDR3aa: CAWTRGTGIVYEQYF
j_gene: TRBJ2-7
d_gene: TRBD1
v_gene: TRBV30
abundance: -

CDR3nt: TGTGCCAGCAGCAGCAGGGGTGACTCCGACTATGGCTACACCTTC
CDR3aa: CASSSRGDSDYGYTF
j_gene: TRBJ1-2
d_gene: -
v_gene: TRBV11-3
abundance: many

CDR3nt: TGTGCCAGCGAGCGAGGCGGGACCTCCTCTGGAAACACCATATATTTT
CDR3aa: CASERGGTSSGNTIYF
j_gene: TRBJ1-3
d_gene: -
v_gene: TRBV6-8
abundance: -

CDR3nt: TGTGCCAGCTCACCGACATATGACGTTCCTACGCAGTATTTT
CDR3aa: CASSPTYDVPTQYF
j_gene: TRBJ2-3
d_gene: -
v_gene: TRBV18
abundance: few

CDR3nt: TGTGCCAGCAGTTCCCTGGCAGGGGTGAATGAGCAGTTCTTC
CDR3aa: CASSSLAGVNEQFF
j_gene: TRBJ2-1
d_gene: -
v_gene: TRBV28
abundance: -

CDR3nt: TGTGCCAGTAGTATAAACGTTCCCCCTGGGGCCAACGTCCTGACTTTC
CDR3aa: CASSINVPPGANVLTF
j_gene: TRBJ2-6
d_gene: -
v_gene: TRBV19
abundance: -

CDR3nt: TGTGCCAGCCGGCCCGGGACGGAAAAACTGTTTTTT
CDR3aa: CASRPGTEKLFF
j_gene: TRBJ1-4
d_gene: -
v_gene: TRBV9
abundance: medium-sized

CDR3nt: TGTGCCAGCAGCACCCGAGGTATATCTGGGGCCAACGTCCTGACTTTC
CDR3aa: CASSTRGISGANVLTF
j_gene: TRBJ2-6
d_gene: -
v_gene: TRBV6-8
abundance: -

CDR3nt: TGTGCCAGTAGAAGACAGGGTGCGGATCAGCCCCAGCATTTT
CDR3aa: CASRRQGADQPQHF
j_gene: TRBJ1-5
d_gene: TRBD1
v_gene: TRBV19
abundance: -

CDR3nt: TGCGCCAGCAGCCAAGATCTTGGTCCCGACCGGTACGAGCAGTACTTC
CDR3aa: CASSQDLGPDRYEQYF
j_gene: TRBJ2-7
d_gene: -
v_gene: TRBV4-1
abundance: -

CDR3nt: TGTGCCAGCAGACCCTCCGCTCGGAGCATGAACACTGAAGCTTTCTTT
CDR3aa: CASRPSARSMNTEAFF
j_gene: TRBJ1-1
d_gene: -
v_gene: TRBV6-8
abundance: -

CDR3nt: TGCGCCAGCAGCTTGGGGGCTAGCGGGGACACAGATACGCAGTATTTT
CDR3aa: CASSLGASGDTDTQYF
j_gene: TRBJ2-3
d_gene: TRBD2
v_gene: TRBV5-1
abundance: -

CDR3nt: TGTGCCAGCAGCTTGGGACAGTATAATTCACCCCTCCACTTT
CDR3aa: CASSLGQYNSPLHF
j_gene: TRBJ1-6
d_gene: TRBD1
v_gene: TRBV11-3
abundance: medium-sized

CDR3nt: TGTGCCAGCAGCTTCGGGGGAAGCAACAATCAGCCCCAGCATTTT
CDR3aa: CASSFGGSNNQPQHF
j_gene: TRBJ1-5
d_gene: -
v_gene: TRBV11-3
abundance: medium-sized

CDR3nt: TGTGCCAGTAGTATAAACCCCTTGACAACCCGGAGAGAAAAACTGTTTTTT
CDR3aa: CASSINPLTTRREKLFF
j_gene: TRBJ1-4
d_gene: -
v_gene: TRBV19
abundance: -

CDR3nt: TGTGCCAGCAGTCCCCCTCATTCACCCCTCCACTTT
CDR3aa: CASSPPHSPLHF
j_gene: TRBJ1-6
d_gene: -
v_gene: TRBV28
abundance: -

CDR3nt: TGTGCCAGCAAACTGGGGCTCTTCTATGGCTACACCTTC
CDR3aa: CASKLGLFYGYTF
j_gene: TRBJ1-2
d_gene: -
v_gene: TRBV9
abundance: -